The 5 T cell receptor beta chains below come from one sample, sequenced in a study of siplizumab effects on memory and regulatory T cells. Sequencing was performed with immunoSEQ multiplex PCR; in TCRdb, only in-frame clones are kept and a portion is missing. The table includes 85,000 to 120,000 clones, roughly 92% detected once. Material: CD4+ T cells sorted from blood. These receptors all stem from a human donor in good health.

The sample holds one count of this clone. The rearrangement uses TRBV10-3 and TRBJ1-1; D remains ambiguous. V gave up 5 bases and J gave up 2 bases, with 9 bases separating them. There are 13 residues in the CDR3. CDR1 and CDR2 (germline): ENHRY, SYGVKD. CDR3 sequence (DNA): TGTGCCATCAGTTTTACAGATAACACTGAAGCTTTCTTT. Translation: CAISFTDNTEAFF.

This clone turned up a few times. The rearrangement joins TRBV10-2 to TRBJ1-2, with TRBD1 matching over 8 bases. The V gene's germline CDR1 is WSHSY and CDR2 SAAADI. The V and J ends lost 9 bases and 8 bases, in that order; junction bases with no gene match: 14. The CDR3 sequence is 14 residues long. As DNA, the CDR3 is TGCGCCAGTCGGGCCCCCGGACAGGGAGAAGGCTACACCTTC. Translating gives CASRAPGQGEGYTF.

The J gene is TRBJ2-3, the V gene TRBV9; 8 bases fit TRBD2. The CDR3 length is 14 residues. Germline CDR1 is SGDLS and CDR2 is YYNGEE. Trimming took 4 bases from V and 2 from J; bases not matched to a gene: 3. In DNA form, the CDR3 reads TGTGCCAGCAGCCGGACTAGCACCACAGATACGCAGTATTTT. Protein: CASSRTSTTDTQYF.

V gene TRBV7-7 combines with J gene TRBJ2-5; D is perhaps TRBD2 (6 bases). With 5 bases removed from V and 3 bases from J, the gap between germline ends came to 10 bases. The CDR3 contains 13 residues. The germline V gene has CDR1 SSHAT and CDR2 FNYEAQ (reference sequence). The CDR3 DNA reads as TGTGCCAGCAGCCGCGGGGCAGAAGAGACCCAGTACTTC. Translating it yields CASSRGAEETQYF.

The V call is TRBV19, the J call TRBJ2-5, with TRBD2 identical over 7 bases. This CDR3 has 13 residues. Germline V gene lookup returns CDR1 LNHDA and CDR2 SQIVND (reference sequence). With 6 bases clipped from V and 1 base from J, the junction kept 2 bases outside the gene matches. CDR3 coding DNA: TGTGCCAGTAGGGGACTAATCCAAGAGACCCAGTACTTC. Translated, it gives CASRGLIQETQYF.